These T cell receptor beta chains were read from a single sample in a study of blood T cell repertoires in COVID-19. TCRdb's table, derived via immunoSEQ multiplex PCR, lists solely in-frame clones and lacks some. The sample carries about 99,000 clones, roughly 90% recorded once. Material: peripheral blood. The receptors stem from an older woman with acute or convalescent COVID-19. Both conserved end residues are part of each CDR3. Each record gives: D gene, V gene, clone size, J gene, CDR3 DNA, CDR3 protein. A D gene is named only where the DNA matches it firmly. Size is stated for part of the rows, as once, few or many counts, or as a class when the clone is expanded.

d_gene: NA; v_gene: TRBV5-1; abundance: NA; j_gene: TRBJ2-3; CDR3nt: TGCGCCAGCAGCTTGGCTCCTAGCCTTCCAGATACGCAGTATTTT; CDR3aa: CASSLAPSLPDTQYF
d_gene: NA; v_gene: TRBV9; abundance: NA; j_gene: TRBJ1-2; CDR3nt: TGTGCCAGCAGCGTACCAGGCTATGGCTACACCTTC; CDR3aa: CASSVPGYGYTF
d_gene: TRBD2; v_gene: TRBV6-5; abundance: NA; j_gene: TRBJ2-1; CDR3nt: TGTGCCAGCAGTCCGACTAGCGGGCCATACAATGAGCAGTTCTTC; CDR3aa: CASSPTSGPYNEQFF
d_gene: TRBD1; v_gene: TRBV3-1/TRBV3-2; abundance: NA; j_gene: TRBJ2-7; CDR3nt: TGTGCCAGCAGCTCGCGGACAGGGGGAGGCGAGCAGTACTTC; CDR3aa: CASSSRTGGGEQYF
d_gene: NA; v_gene: TRBV6-5; abundance: NA; j_gene: TRBJ2-5; CDR3nt: TGTGCCAGCGGCGGTTGGGGCGCAGAGACCCAGTACTTC; CDR3aa: CASGGWGAETQYF
d_gene: TRBD2; v_gene: TRBV5-8; abundance: NA; j_gene: TRBJ2-3; CDR3nt: TGTGCCAGCAGCTTGTACCTAGCGGGTGTCACAGATACGCAGTATTTT; CDR3aa: CASSLYLAGVTDTQYF
d_gene: NA; v_gene: TRBV10-2; abundance: NA; j_gene: TRBJ1-1; CDR3nt: TGCGCCAGCAGGTTGGGCGGGACCATAATGAACACTGAAGCTTTCTTT; CDR3aa: CASRLGGTIMNTEAFF
d_gene: TRBD1; v_gene: TRBV20-1; abundance: NA; j_gene: TRBJ1-1; CDR3nt: TGCAGTGCTAGTCCCACAGGGGGTGGGACTGAAGCTTTCTTT; CDR3aa: CSASPTGGGTEAFF
d_gene: NA; v_gene: TRBV28; abundance: NA; j_gene: TRBJ1-1; CDR3nt: TGTGCCAGCAGTCCACCGACAATTCATCGAGCTTTCTTT; CDR3aa: CASSPPTIHRAFF
d_gene: TRBD1; v_gene: TRBV5-1; abundance: NA; j_gene: TRBJ2-2; CDR3nt: TGCGCCAGCAGCTCCCAGACAGGGATAACCGGGGAGCTGTTTTTT; CDR3aa: CASSSQTGITGELFF
d_gene: NA; v_gene: TRBV7-2; abundance: once; j_gene: TRBJ1-5; CDR3nt: TGTGCCAGCAGCTTCCAACAGAGTTTCAATCAGCCCCAGCATTTT; CDR3aa: CASSFQQSFNQPQHF
d_gene: TRBD2; v_gene: TRBV5-4; abundance: NA; j_gene: TRBJ2-1; CDR3nt: TGTGCCAGCAGCTCGGGACTAGCGGACTACAATGAGCAGTTCTTC; CDR3aa: CASSSGLADYNEQFF
d_gene: NA; v_gene: TRBV5-4; abundance: NA; j_gene: TRBJ2-2; CDR3nt: TGTGCCAGCAGCTTGGGGATAGCGGAGACCGGGGAGCTGTTTTTT; CDR3aa: CASSLGIAETGELFF
d_gene: NA; v_gene: TRBV19; abundance: NA; j_gene: TRBJ1-3; CDR3nt: TGTGCCAGTAGTACCGGCGGGACCTATGCTGGAAACACCATATATTTT; CDR3aa: CASSTGGTYAGNTIYF
d_gene: NA; v_gene: TRBV6-5; abundance: few; j_gene: TRBJ2-5; CDR3nt: TGTGCCAGCACCCAACAGGTTGGGAAGACCCAGTACTTC; CDR3aa: CASTQQVGKTQYF
d_gene: NA; v_gene: TRBV6-5; abundance: NA; j_gene: TRBJ1-1; CDR3nt: TGTGCCAGCTGCCGCGGGACGTCTGAAGCTTTCTTT; CDR3aa: CASCRGTSEAFF
d_gene: TRBD1; v_gene: TRBV5-6; abundance: NA; j_gene: TRBJ1-2; CDR3nt: TGTGCCAGCAGCCGGGACAGAATTGGCTACACCTTC; CDR3aa: CASSRDRIGYTF
d_gene: TRBD1; v_gene: TRBV5-1; abundance: NA; j_gene: TRBJ1-1; CDR3nt: TGCGCCAGCAGCCGGGACAGGGCCCCCGATGAAGCTTTCTTT; CDR3aa: CASSRDRAPDEAFF
d_gene: TRBD2; v_gene: TRBV11-1; abundance: NA; j_gene: TRBJ2-3; CDR3nt: TGTGCCAGCAGTCCACGGACTAGCGGGATCACAGATACGCAGTATTTT; CDR3aa: CASSPRTSGITDTQYF
d_gene: NA; v_gene: TRBV6-5; abundance: NA; j_gene: TRBJ1-2; CDR3nt: TGTGCCAGCAGTTATAGCGGGGAGGTTCGCTATGGCTACACCTTC; CDR3aa: CASSYSGEVRYGYTF
d_gene: NA; v_gene: TRBV6-1; abundance: NA; j_gene: TRBJ2-7; CDR3nt: TGTGCCAGCAGTGAACGAGGATACGAGCAGTACTTC; CDR3aa: CASSERGYEQYF
d_gene: TRBD2; v_gene: TRBV24-1; abundance: few; j_gene: TRBJ2-1; CDR3nt: TGTGCCACCAGTGATTCCTCCGGGACTAGACCCAATGAGCAGTTCTTC; CDR3aa: CATSDSSGTRPNEQFF
d_gene: NA; v_gene: TRBV28; abundance: NA; j_gene: TRBJ1-4; CDR3nt: TGTGCCAGCAGTTTCGGGGGGCCCACTAATGAAAAACTGTTTTTT; CDR3aa: CASSFGGPTNEKLFF
d_gene: NA; v_gene: TRBV5-5; abundance: NA; j_gene: TRBJ1-1; CDR3nt: TGTGCCAGCAGCCCCAGGGACACTGAAGCTTTCTTT; CDR3aa: CASSPRDTEAFF
d_gene: TRBD2; v_gene: TRBV7-6; abundance: NA; j_gene: TRBJ2-3; CDR3nt: TGTGCCAGCAGCCTTTTAGCGGGGCCGGCCACAGATACGCAGTATTTT; CDR3aa: CASSLLAGPATDTQYF
d_gene: NA; v_gene: TRBV27; abundance: NA; j_gene: TRBJ1-5; CDR3nt: TGTGCCAGCAGTTTTTCGACTGAGCCGGGGACCCAGCATTTT; CDR3aa: CASSFSTEPGTQHF
d_gene: NA; v_gene: TRBV18; abundance: once; j_gene: TRBJ1-5; CDR3nt: TGTGCCAGCTCCCCTCGCGCAGGGGGCAATCAGCCCCAGCATTTT; CDR3aa: CASSPRAGGNQPQHF
d_gene: NA; v_gene: TRBV24-1; abundance: NA; j_gene: TRBJ1-2; CDR3nt: TGTGCCACCAGTAGGACAGCTAACTATGGCTACACCTTC; CDR3aa: CATSRTANYGYTF
d_gene: TRBD1; v_gene: TRBV9; abundance: NA; j_gene: TRBJ1-2; CDR3nt: TGTGCCAGCAGCACCGGACAGGGTAGTAACTATGGCTACACCTTC; CDR3aa: CASSTGQGSNYGYTF
d_gene: NA; v_gene: TRBV29-1; abundance: NA; j_gene: TRBJ2-2; CDR3nt: TGCAGCGTTGAAGTTGCGGGCCGGGGCACCGGGGAGCTGTTTTTT; CDR3aa: CSVEVAGRGTGELFF
d_gene: NA; v_gene: TRBV30; abundance: once; j_gene: TRBJ2-1; CDR3nt: TGTGCCTGGGGCCCGAATGAGCAGTTCTTC; CDR3aa: CAWGPNEQFF
d_gene: NA; v_gene: TRBV7-9; abundance: NA; j_gene: TRBJ2-3; CDR3nt: TGTGCCAGCAGCTTAGAAACGGGAAGCACAGATACGCAGTATTTT; CDR3aa: CASSLETGSTDTQYF
d_gene: TRBD1; v_gene: TRBV30; abundance: once; j_gene: TRBJ1-1; CDR3nt: TGTGCCTGGAGTGCCCCCAGGGGGCGCATGGGGTGGATGAACACTGAAGCTTTCTTT; CDR3aa: CAWSAPRGRMGWMNTEAFF
d_gene: NA; v_gene: TRBV12-3/TRBV12-4; abundance: few; j_gene: TRBJ1-2; CDR3nt: TGTGCCAGCAGCCCTAATAACTATGGCTACACCTTC; CDR3aa: CASSPNNYGYTF
d_gene: TRBD2; v_gene: TRBV19; abundance: NA; j_gene: TRBJ2-7; CDR3nt: TGTGCCAGTAGTACCGGACTAGCGGAGTACGAGCAGTACTTC; CDR3aa: CASSTGLAEYEQYF
d_gene: TRBD2; v_gene: TRBV24-1; abundance: NA; j_gene: TRBJ2-3; CDR3nt: TGTGCCACCAGTGATTTTCGGCGGGAGGGCACAGATACGCAGTATTTT; CDR3aa: CATSDFRREGTDTQYF
d_gene: TRBD1; v_gene: TRBV7-9; abundance: NA; j_gene: TRBJ1-4; CDR3nt: TGTGCCAGCAGCCTAGGGACAGGGTCCGAAGAAAAACTGTTTTTT; CDR3aa: CASSLGTGSEEKLFF
d_gene: NA; v_gene: TRBV5-1; abundance: once; j_gene: TRBJ1-2; CDR3nt: TGCGCCAGCAGCCCCGGACAAATTTATGGCTACACCTTC; CDR3aa: CASSPGQIYGYTF
d_gene: NA; v_gene: TRBV28; abundance: NA; j_gene: TRBJ1-6; CDR3nt: TGTGCCAGCAGACCCCCCGGGGGGAATTCACCCCTCCACTTT; CDR3aa: CASRPPGGNSPLHF
d_gene: TRBD2; v_gene: TRBV10-2; abundance: NA; j_gene: TRBJ2-2; CDR3nt: TGCGCCAGCAGCGGACTAGCGGGAACCGGGGAGCTGTTTTTT; CDR3aa: CASSGLAGTGELFF
d_gene: NA; v_gene: TRBV2; abundance: NA; j_gene: TRBJ1-6; CDR3nt: TGTGCCAGCAGTGAATTTCAGGGAAACTCACCCCTCCACTTT; CDR3aa: CASSEFQGNSPLHF
d_gene: NA; v_gene: TRBV28; abundance: NA; j_gene: TRBJ1-1; CDR3nt: TGTGCCAGCAGTTTAGTACAGAACACTGAAGCTTTCTTT; CDR3aa: CASSLVQNTEAFF
d_gene: NA; v_gene: TRBV9; abundance: NA; j_gene: TRBJ2-3; CDR3nt: TGTGCCAGCAGCGTTCTCGACAGCCGGGGCACAGATACGCAGTATTTT; CDR3aa: CASSVLDSRGTDTQYF
d_gene: TRBD1; v_gene: TRBV12-3/TRBV12-4; abundance: NA; j_gene: TRBJ1-1; CDR3nt: TGTGCCAGCAGTCTGACAGGGAGCACTGAAGCTTTCTTT; CDR3aa: CASSLTGSTEAFF
d_gene: TRBD2; v_gene: TRBV5-1; abundance: NA; j_gene: TRBJ2-7; CDR3nt: TGCGCCAGCAGCTTGGACGGACTAGCGGTAACGTACGAGCAGTACTTC; CDR3aa: CASSLDGLAVTYEQYF
d_gene: NA; v_gene: TRBV28; abundance: NA; j_gene: TRBJ2-2; CDR3nt: TGTGCCAGCAGTTTATCTCCCGGGAACACCGGGGAGCTGTTTTTT; CDR3aa: CASSLSPGNTGELFF
d_gene: NA; v_gene: TRBV30; abundance: NA; j_gene: TRBJ1-1; CDR3nt: TGTGCCTGGAGTCGCAGGGCGAAGTCTGAAGCTTTCTTT; CDR3aa: CAWSRRAKSEAFF
d_gene: NA; v_gene: TRBV5-1; abundance: NA; j_gene: TRBJ2-2; CDR3nt: TGCGCCAGCAGCTTGGGGCAGGGCGGCACCGGGGAGCTGTTTTTT; CDR3aa: CASSLGQGGTGELFF
d_gene: TRBD2; v_gene: TRBV11-3; abundance: NA; j_gene: TRBJ2-3; CDR3nt: TGTGCCACCCGGGACGGGAGGAGGGGAGATACGCAGTATTTT; CDR3aa: CATRDGRRGDTQYF
d_gene: TRBD1; v_gene: TRBV18; abundance: NA; j_gene: TRBJ2-6; CDR3nt: TGTGCCAGCTCCCCTTGGACAGGTGGCCGATTCTCTGGGGCCAACGTCCTGACTTTC; CDR3aa: CASSPWTGGRFSGANVLTF
d_gene: TRBD2; v_gene: TRBV3-1/TRBV3-2; abundance: NA; j_gene: TRBJ2-7; CDR3nt: TGTGCCAGCAGCCAGGCAGCGGGAGGAGTCTACGAGCAGTACTTC; CDR3aa: CASSQAAGGVYEQYF
d_gene: NA; v_gene: TRBV5-1; abundance: few; j_gene: TRBJ1-5; CDR3nt: TGCGCCAGCAGCTTGGGCGCGGCCTCGGGGGGCAATCAGCCCCAGCATTTT; CDR3aa: CASSLGAASGGNQPQHF
d_gene: TRBD2; v_gene: TRBV5-1; abundance: NA; j_gene: TRBJ2-2; CDR3nt: TGCGCCAGCAGCTTAGGAACGGGGGGGTCGACCGGGGAGCTGTTTTTT; CDR3aa: CASSLGTGGSTGELFF
d_gene: TRBD2; v_gene: TRBV10-3; abundance: NA; j_gene: TRBJ2-1; CDR3nt: TGTGCCATCCGGAGCGGGGGAGACAATGAGCAGTTCTTC; CDR3aa: CAIRSGGDNEQFF
d_gene: TRBD1; v_gene: TRBV6-5; abundance: NA; j_gene: TRBJ2-2; CDR3nt: TGTGCCACCAAGGGACAGGGAGACACCGGGGAGCTGTTTTTT; CDR3aa: CATKGQGDTGELFF
d_gene: TRBD2; v_gene: TRBV3-1/TRBV3-2; abundance: NA; j_gene: TRBJ2-1; CDR3nt: TGTGCCAGCAGCCAAAACCCCCGGGGGGGACTAGCGGGCCTCCGCTCCTACAATGAGCAGTTCTTC; CDR3aa: CASSQNPRGGLAGLRSYNEQFF
d_gene: TRBD1; v_gene: TRBV27; abundance: NA; j_gene: TRBJ1-5; CDR3nt: TGTGCCAGCAGACCCGGGACAGGGGGTGGTCAGCCCCAGCATTTT; CDR3aa: CASRPGTGGGQPQHF
d_gene: TRBD2; v_gene: TRBV5-4; abundance: NA; j_gene: TRBJ2-2; CDR3nt: TGTGCCAGCAGCCGCATTGCGGGAGCGGTCACCGGGGAGCTGTTTTTT; CDR3aa: CASSRIAGAVTGELFF
d_gene: NA; v_gene: TRBV28; abundance: NA; j_gene: TRBJ1-1; CDR3nt: TGTGCCAGCAGTCTCCCCGGGATGACTGAAGCTTTCTTT; CDR3aa: CASSLPGMTEAFF
d_gene: NA; v_gene: TRBV5-1; abundance: NA; j_gene: TRBJ2-7; CDR3nt: TGCGCCAGCAGCCAAACCACTTCGGGTGACGAGCAGTACTTC; CDR3aa: CASSQTTSGDEQYF